Listed below are T cell receptor beta chains from one sample, sequenced in a study of T-cell reconstitution after alpha-beta-depleted transplantation in children. TCRdb redid the calling of the PCR reads with MiXCR, one entry per CDR3 protein. Of a few hundred thousand distinct CDR3 sequences in the sample, 10% to 15% were seen once. Sample: PBMCs, mostly from graft donor cells, taken 360 days after TCRalphabeta/CD19-depleted stem cell transplant. The receptors stem from a male patient aged 10 to 17 who had a stem cell transplant for acute myeloid leukemia, so the T cells may come from the graft donor. Both conserved end residues are part of each CDR3. The D gene is left open where the match is weak.

v_gene,d_gene,CDR3aa
TRBV7-2,NA,CASSLAGSPYF
TRBV12-3/TRBV12-4,TRBD2,CASRLLAGGFREQFF
TRBV27,TRBD2,CASSLAGTSGRWNTQYF
TRBV4-2,NA,CASSQAAIPYEQYF
TRBV28,TRBD1,CASSLGTGSYPTLAKNIQYF
TRBV7-9,NA,CASSSDSTGELFF
TRBV6-2/TRBV6-3,TRBD1,CASSYYPGQGGPWANVLTF
TRBV7-8,TRBD2,CASSLALAGPPSSFF
TRBV15,NA,CATSRGGRLNTEAFF
TRBV28,NA,CASSPPGIRNTIYF
TRBV7-3,TRBD2,CASSLNQRGPEQFF
TRBV11-2,TRBD1,CASSSERYNRGGTDTQYF
TRBV7-8,NA,CASSPRAPDGEQFF
TRBV6-1,NA,CASSEGQAGTGNTIYF
TRBV24-1,NA,CATSLGPSINEQFF
TRBV12-3/TRBV12-4,NA,CASSFSDQPQHF
TRBV6-2/TRBV6-3,TRBD1,CASSYPDRVAYEQYF
TRBV12-3/TRBV12-4,NA,CASSLGTPKNIQYF
TRBV20-1,NA,CSVPKRTLNTGELFF
TRBV4-3,NA,CASSRGAGETYEQYF
TRBV7-2,TRBD2,CASSPPAGAYNEQFF
TRBV15,NA,CATSRDDLSSGANVLTF
TRBV27,NA,CASSFISIPLSGANYGYTF
TRBV9,TRBD2,CASSVAGSGTSYNEQFF
TRBV4-1,TRBD2,CASSQIDSGPPYNEQFF
TRBV28,NA,CASRTSVPLYEQYF
TRBV10-3,NA,CAISEQRDRYYGYTF
TRBV29-1,TRBD2,CSVAGLAGGPLRFF
TRBV5-1,TRBD2,CASSPGLAGGPTDTQYF
TRBV28,NA,CASSLFGSGIHYEQYF
TRBV9,NA,CASSVGLEGPTGELFF
TRBV30,TRBD1,CAWSPRQGYVEQYF
TRBV20-1,TRBD2,CSARLVMGGGLADTQYF
TRBV24-1,NA,CATSETDREVGEQYF
TRBV7-2,TRBD2,CASSLAGLAGAGELFF
TRBV2,TRBD2,CASSAIAGEHYEQYF